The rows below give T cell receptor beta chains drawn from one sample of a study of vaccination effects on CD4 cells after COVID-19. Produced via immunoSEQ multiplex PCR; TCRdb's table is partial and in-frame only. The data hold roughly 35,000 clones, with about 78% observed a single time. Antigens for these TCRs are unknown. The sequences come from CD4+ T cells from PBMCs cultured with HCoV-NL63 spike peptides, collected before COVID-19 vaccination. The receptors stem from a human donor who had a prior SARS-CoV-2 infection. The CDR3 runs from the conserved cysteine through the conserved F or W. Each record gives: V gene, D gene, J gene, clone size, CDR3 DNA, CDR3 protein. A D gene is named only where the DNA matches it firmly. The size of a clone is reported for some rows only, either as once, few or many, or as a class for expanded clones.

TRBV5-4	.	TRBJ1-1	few	TGTGCCAGCAGCTTGGGGGCAGACACTGAAGCTTTCTTT	CASSLGADTEAFF
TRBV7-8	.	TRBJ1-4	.	TGTGCCAGCAGCCAAAGGTCCCCGGGGCCAAGGGGACTGTTTTTT	CASSQRSPGPRGLFF
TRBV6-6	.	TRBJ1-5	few	TGTGCCAGCAGTTACACGGGACATTTAAATCAGCCCCAGCATTTT	CASSYTGHLNQPQHF
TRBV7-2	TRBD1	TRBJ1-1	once	TGTGCCAGCAGCTCGGACAGGGGTACTGAAGCTTTCTTT	CASSSDRGTEAFF
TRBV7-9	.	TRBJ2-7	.	TGTGCCAGCACCCACACAGGGGGGGGCGGGTACGAGCAGTACTTC	CASTHTGGGGYEQYF
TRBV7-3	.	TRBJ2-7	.	TGTGCCAGCAGCCCAGCAGGGGGGGGGTCCTACGAGCAGTACTTC	CASSPAGGGSYEQYF
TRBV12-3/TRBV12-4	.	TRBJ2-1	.	TGTGCCAGCAGTTCGCGTAATGTGGGGAACCCGTTCTTC	CASSSRNVGNPFF
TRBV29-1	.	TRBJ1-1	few	TGCAGCGTTTCCTTACAGGTTGAAGCTTTCTTT	CSVSLQVEAFF
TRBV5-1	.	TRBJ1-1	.	TGCGCCAGCAGCGACCGATCAGGGAACACTGAAGCTTTCTTT	CASSDRSGNTEAFF
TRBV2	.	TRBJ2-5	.	TGTGCCAGCAGAGGTGATAAGGGCGCCGTCGAGACCCAGTACTTC	CASRGDKGAVETQYF
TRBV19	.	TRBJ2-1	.	TGTGCCAGTACCGGCAAGCTCTACAATGAGCAGTTCTTC	CASTGKLYNEQFF
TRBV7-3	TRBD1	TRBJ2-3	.	TGTGCCAGCAGCCCGGGACAGGTTCCGTATACGCAGTATTTT	CASSPGQVPYTQYF
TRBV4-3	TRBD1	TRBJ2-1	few	TGCGCCAGCAGCCAAGTCCATCAGGGGGATCGCTCCTACAATGAGCAGTTCTTC	CASSQVHQGDRSYNEQFF
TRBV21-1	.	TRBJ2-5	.	TGTGCCAGCATTAAGACCGGCGAGGGCTGGGAGACCCAGTACTTC	CASIKTGEGWETQYF
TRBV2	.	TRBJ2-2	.	TGTGCCAGCAGTGACGAACAGGTGAACACCGGGGAGCTGTTTTTT	CASSDEQVNTGELFF
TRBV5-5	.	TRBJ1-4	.	TGTGCCAGCAGCTTGGAGGCAGGTCGTAAGTTTTTT	CASSLEAGRKFF
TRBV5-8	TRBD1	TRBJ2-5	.	TGTGCCAGCAGCCCAGGAGGCTACACAGGGGCGCAAGAGACCCAGTACTTC	CASSPGGYTGAQETQYF
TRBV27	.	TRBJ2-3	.	TGTGCCAGCAGTCCAGCGGGCACAGATACGCAGTATTTT	CASSPAGTDTQYF
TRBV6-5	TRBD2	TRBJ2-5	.	TGTGCCAGCAGCCTATGGGGGGGACGGGCGGAGACCCAGTACTTC	CASSLWGGRAETQYF
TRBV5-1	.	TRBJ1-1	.	TGCGCCAGCAGTGAAGCTTTTAAGAACACTGAAGCTTTCTTT	CASSEAFKNTEAFF
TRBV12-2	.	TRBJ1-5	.	TGTGCAAGTCGCTTATCCCGATGCCAGGGGCCACCTAGGGATCAGCCCCAGCATTTT	CASRLSRCQGPPRDQPQHF
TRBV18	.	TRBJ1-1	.	TGTGCCAGCTCACCGAACACGGGTATGGTCATGAACACTGAAGCTTTCTTT	CASSPNTGMVMNTEAFF
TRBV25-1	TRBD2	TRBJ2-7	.	TGTGCCAGCAGTGAGGGACTAGCGGTTAACTACGAGCAGTACTTC	CASSEGLAVNYEQYF
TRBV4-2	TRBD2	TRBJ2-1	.	TGTGCCAGCAGCCTCGGGACTATCGCCGGCTCCTACAATGAGCAGTTCTTC	CASSLGTIAGSYNEQFF
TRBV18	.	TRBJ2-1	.	TGTGCCAGCTCACCGGATAATTACAATGAGCAGTTCTTC	CASSPDNYNEQFF
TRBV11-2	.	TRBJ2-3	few	TGTGCCAGCAGCTTAGTTGGTGGGAAAGGAGATACGCAGTATTTT	CASSLVGGKGDTQYF
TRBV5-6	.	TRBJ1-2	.	TGTGCCAGCAGCTTGTCTTTCCAGGGTGGCTACACCTTC	CASSLSFQGGYTF
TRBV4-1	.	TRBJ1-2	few	TGCGCCAGCAGCCAAGCGGAGGGATTCAACTATGGCTACACCTTC	CASSQAEGFNYGYTF
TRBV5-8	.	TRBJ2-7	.	TGTGCCAGCAGCTCCGACATACTGGGCGAGCAGTACTTC	CASSSDILGEQYF
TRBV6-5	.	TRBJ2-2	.	TGTGCCAGCAGCAGAAACACCGGGGAGCTGTTTTTT	CASSRNTGELFF
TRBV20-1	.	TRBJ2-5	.	TGCAGTGCTAGTTTTCTAGAGACCCAGTACTTC	CSASFLETQYF
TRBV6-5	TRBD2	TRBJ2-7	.	TGTGCCAGCAGCACTAGCGGGGCAACGTACGAGCAGTACTTC	CASSTSGATYEQYF
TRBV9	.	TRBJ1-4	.	TGTGCCAGCAGCGTAGGGATCGGGGTTACTAATGAAAAACTGTTTTTT	CASSVGIGVTNEKLFF
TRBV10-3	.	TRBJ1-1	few	TGTGCCATCAGTGGTGGGGGTCGTTCGGACACTGAAGCTTTCTTT	CAISGGGRSDTEAFF
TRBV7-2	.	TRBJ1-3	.	TGTGCCAGCAGCTCTCAATTGGAGGCTGGAAACACCATATATTTT	CASSSQLEAGNTIYF
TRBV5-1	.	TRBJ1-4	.	TGCGCCAGCAGCAGGGGGGCAACTAATGAAAAACTGTTTTTT	CASSRGATNEKLFF
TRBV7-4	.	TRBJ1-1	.	TGTGCCAGCAGCTTAAAGGGTTATCTCAAGGGGCATTATTACACTGAAGCTTTCTTT	CASSLKGYLKGHYYTEAFF
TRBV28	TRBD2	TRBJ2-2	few	TGTGCCAGCAGGCCATTACTCGGCCTAGCGGGAGGGGTACGGACCGGGGAGCTGTTTTTT	CASRPLLGLAGGVRTGELFF
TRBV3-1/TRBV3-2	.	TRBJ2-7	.	TGTGCCAGCAGCCACTCGGCCTACGAGCAGTACTTC	CASSHSAYEQYF